Listed here are 2 T cell receptor beta chains from one sample, sequenced in a study of shared clonotypes between healthy human individuals. The method was immunoSEQ multiplex PCR; TCRdb's version includes in-frame clones alone and lacks a portion of them. Of about 710,000 clones listed, over 55% are singletons. Sequencing used memory CD4+ T cells sorted from blood. This sample's subset: CD45RA-negative fraction. All receptors derive from a young woman in good health.

V gene TRBV9 combines with J gene TRBJ2-7; D remains unclear. CDR1 is SGDLS, CDR2 YYNGEE, per germline. This CDR3 is 13 amino acids long. V was pared by 2 bases and J by 6 bases, with 12 bases between. CDR3: CASSVAPYSEQYF. DNA of the CDR3: TGTGCCAGCAGCGTCGCCCCTTATAGCGAGCAGTACTTC.

J is TRBJ1-4 and V is TRBV2; no clear D. Germline V gene lookup returns CDR1 SNHLY and CDR2 FYNNEI. V was clipped by 6 bases and J by 6 bases, with 11 bases between them. The CDR3 has 13 residues. The CDR3 sequence: CASRLGRDEKLFF. CDR3 coding DNA: TGTGCCAGCAGACTTGGGAGAGATGAAAAACTGTTTTTT.